This entry features one T cell receptor (beta chain) sequence. Its antigen is as yet unknown. TCRdb ran MiXCR on the reads and lists one entry per CDR3 protein. The sample has approximately 400,000 distinct CDR3 sequences, approximately 33% seen once; the top ten hold 12% to 15%. This sample was included in a study of T cell repertoires in cytomegalovirus infection. Overall study results and limits: It was HLA-C-restricted CMV-specific TCR beta clonotypes that dominated the response ex vivo.

The junction had 8 bases not matched to a gene; V was cut back by 0 bases and J by 8 bases. Germline-derived CDR1 and CDR2 are GTSNPN and SVGIG (reference sequence). The CDR3 extends over 14 amino acids. The source material was PBMCs. The chain recombines TRBV30 with TRBJ1-1; TRBD1 aligns across 8 bases. The TCR originated in a human donor in good health (CMV status not recorded). Some clones in this sample may be carry-over from other donors' samples. The CDR3 DNA is TGTGCCTGGAGTGTACTAACAGGGGGAAGGGAAGCTTTCTTT. This translates into CAWSVLTGGREAFF.